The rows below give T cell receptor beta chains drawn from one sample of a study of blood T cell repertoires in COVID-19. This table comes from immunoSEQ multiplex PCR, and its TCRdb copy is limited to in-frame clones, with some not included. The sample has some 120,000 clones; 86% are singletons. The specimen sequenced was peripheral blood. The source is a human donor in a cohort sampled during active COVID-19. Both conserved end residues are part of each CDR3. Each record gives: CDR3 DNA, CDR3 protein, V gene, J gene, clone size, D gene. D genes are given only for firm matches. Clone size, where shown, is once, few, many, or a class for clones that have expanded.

CDR3nt: TGTGCCAGCATTCGGACTAGCGGCTCCTACAATGAGCAGTTCTTC
CDR3aa: CASIRTSGSYNEQFF
v_gene: TRBV6-5
j_gene: TRBJ2-1
abundance: -
d_gene: TRBD2

CDR3nt: TGCGCCAGCAGCCCCCTCGGGAATGAGTACGAGCAGTACTTC
CDR3aa: CASSPLGNEYEQYF
v_gene: TRBV4-3
j_gene: TRBJ2-7
abundance: -
d_gene: -

CDR3nt: TGTGCTGTTAGCCCCTACAATGAGCAGTTCTTC
CDR3aa: CAVSPYNEQFF
v_gene: TRBV6-6
j_gene: TRBJ2-1
abundance: -
d_gene: -

CDR3nt: TGTGCCAGCAGCGTAGAGAGCTCAGGGTCAGATACGCAGTATTTT
CDR3aa: CASSVESSGSDTQYF
v_gene: TRBV9
j_gene: TRBJ2-3
abundance: few
d_gene: -

CDR3nt: TGTGCCAGTAGATCACGAGGGGGGGGAAAAAACATTCAGTACTTC
CDR3aa: CASRSRGGGKNIQYF
v_gene: TRBV19
j_gene: TRBJ2-4
abundance: -
d_gene: -

CDR3nt: TGTGCCAGTAGTCGGACAGGGGACTCTTCCACAGATACGCAGTATTTT
CDR3aa: CASSRTGDSSTDTQYF
v_gene: TRBV19
j_gene: TRBJ2-3
abundance: -
d_gene: TRBD1

CDR3nt: TGTGCCACCAGTGCTGGACAGGGTAGGCATGAAAAACTGTTTTTT
CDR3aa: CATSAGQGRHEKLFF
v_gene: TRBV24-1
j_gene: TRBJ1-4
abundance: -
d_gene: TRBD1

CDR3nt: TGCGCCAGCAGCCAAGGCGGGACTACCTACGAGCAGTACTTC
CDR3aa: CASSQGGTTYEQYF
v_gene: TRBV4-1
j_gene: TRBJ2-7
abundance: -
d_gene: TRBD2

CDR3nt: TGCAGTGCTAGTCCGGCAGATACGCAGTATTTT
CDR3aa: CSASPADTQYF
v_gene: TRBV20-1
j_gene: TRBJ2-3
abundance: few
d_gene: -

CDR3nt: TGTGCCAGCAGGACACGGACAGGGTCCAATTCACCCCTCCACTTT
CDR3aa: CASRTRTGSNSPLHF
v_gene: TRBV6-5
j_gene: TRBJ1-6
abundance: -
d_gene: TRBD1

CDR3nt: TGCGCCAGCAGCCAATCTATGCGGGGAAAACTGTTTTTT
CDR3aa: CASSQSMRGKLFF
v_gene: TRBV4-1
j_gene: TRBJ1-4
abundance: -
d_gene: -

CDR3nt: TGTGCCAGCAGTTTATCCGGGGGAAACACCATATATTTT
CDR3aa: CASSLSGGNTIYF
v_gene: TRBV12-3/TRBV12-4
j_gene: TRBJ1-3
abundance: -
d_gene: -

CDR3nt: TGTGCCAGCAGCCAAGCGGCGGGAGGATGGAACGAGCAGTACTTC
CDR3aa: CASSQAAGGWNEQYF
v_gene: TRBV4-2
j_gene: TRBJ2-7
abundance: -
d_gene: TRBD2

CDR3nt: TGTGCCAGCTCCCCGACTAGCGGGGTCCCTACTGTGGGTGAGCAGTTCTTC
CDR3aa: CASSPTSGVPTVGEQFF
v_gene: TRBV18
j_gene: TRBJ2-1
abundance: -
d_gene: TRBD2

CDR3nt: TGTGCCAGCAACTCGGAGGGACTAGCGGGAGCCGATGAGCAGTTCTTC
CDR3aa: CASNSEGLAGADEQFF
v_gene: TRBV19
j_gene: TRBJ2-1
abundance: -
d_gene: TRBD2

CDR3nt: TGTGCCAGTAGTATCAGGGCAGGGGAGCAGTACTTC
CDR3aa: CASSIRAGEQYF
v_gene: TRBV19
j_gene: TRBJ2-7
abundance: -
d_gene: -

CDR3nt: TGTGCCAGCAGTGAGACATCCGTGGCCCAGCATTTT
CDR3aa: CASSETSVAQHF
v_gene: TRBV2
j_gene: TRBJ1-5
abundance: -
d_gene: -

CDR3nt: TGTGCCAGCAGCCCCGGGACTGATCAGTTCTTC
CDR3aa: CASSPGTDQFF
v_gene: TRBV7-2
j_gene: TRBJ2-1
abundance: -
d_gene: -

CDR3nt: TGCGCCAGCAGCTTGACCGGACAGATCAACCAAGAGACCCAGTACTTC
CDR3aa: CASSLTGQINQETQYF
v_gene: TRBV5-1
j_gene: TRBJ2-5
abundance: -
d_gene: -

CDR3nt: TGTGCCAGCAGCCAAGGATTCGCAGGGCCAACCTCCTACGAGCAGTACTTC
CDR3aa: CASSQGFAGPTSYEQYF
v_gene: TRBV3-1/TRBV3-2
j_gene: TRBJ2-7
abundance: -
d_gene: -

CDR3nt: TGTGCCACCAGTGCCTTGGGGGCCCGGGATGGCTACACCTTC
CDR3aa: CATSALGARDGYTF
v_gene: TRBV24-1
j_gene: TRBJ1-2
abundance: -
d_gene: -

CDR3nt: TGTGCCAGCAGCCAAACCCGAGCGAGCACAGATACGCAGTATTTT
CDR3aa: CASSQTRASTDTQYF
v_gene: TRBV4-2
j_gene: TRBJ2-3
abundance: -
d_gene: -

CDR3nt: TGTGCCAGCAGCCATTCGACAGGGAGACACAATGAGCAGTTCTTC
CDR3aa: CASSHSTGRHNEQFF
v_gene: TRBV3-1/TRBV3-2
j_gene: TRBJ2-1
abundance: -
d_gene: TRBD1

CDR3nt: TGTGCCAGTAGTACAGCTAGCAGCCGCACAGATACGCAGTATTTT
CDR3aa: CASSTASSRTDTQYF
v_gene: TRBV19
j_gene: TRBJ2-3
abundance: -
d_gene: -

CDR3nt: TGCGCCAGCAGCTTGGAAAAGACAGCCTATGGCTACACCTTC
CDR3aa: CASSLEKTAYGYTF
v_gene: TRBV5-1
j_gene: TRBJ1-2
abundance: -
d_gene: -

CDR3nt: TGTGCCAGCAGCCGAGGGGAGGTAGAGCAGTTCTTC
CDR3aa: CASSRGEVEQFF
v_gene: TRBV11-2
j_gene: TRBJ2-1
abundance: once
d_gene: -

CDR3nt: TGTGCCAGCTCACCGCAATCAGGCTCTCGACAGTCCGACTATGGCTACACCTTC
CDR3aa: CASSPQSGSRQSDYGYTF
v_gene: TRBV18
j_gene: TRBJ1-2
abundance: few
d_gene: -

CDR3nt: TGTGCCAGCAGCCCCGGGGGGCGGCAGCCCCAGCATTTT
CDR3aa: CASSPGGRQPQHF
v_gene: TRBV14
j_gene: TRBJ1-5
abundance: -
d_gene: -

CDR3nt: TGCGCCAGCAGCTATTTAGCGGGAGCGGGCACAGATACGCAGTATTTT
CDR3aa: CASSYLAGAGTDTQYF
v_gene: TRBV5-1
j_gene: TRBJ2-3
abundance: -
d_gene: TRBD2

CDR3nt: TGTGCCAGCAGGGCAGATTACGAGCAGTACTTC
CDR3aa: CASRADYEQYF
v_gene: TRBV6-6
j_gene: TRBJ2-7
abundance: -
d_gene: -

CDR3nt: TGTGCCATCAGTGAGTCTGCCGGGGTGGGAAACACCGGGGAGCTGTTTTTT
CDR3aa: CAISESAGVGNTGELFF
v_gene: TRBV10-3
j_gene: TRBJ2-2
abundance: -
d_gene: -

CDR3nt: TGTGCCAGCAGCTTTGTAGCGGGGATGGTGGATACGCAGTATTTT
CDR3aa: CASSFVAGMVDTQYF
v_gene: TRBV5-5
j_gene: TRBJ2-3
abundance: -
d_gene: TRBD2

CDR3nt: TGCGCCAGCAGCCAAGACGGGAGCTCCTACAATGAGCAGTTCTTC
CDR3aa: CASSQDGSSYNEQFF
v_gene: TRBV4-1
j_gene: TRBJ2-1
abundance: -
d_gene: -

CDR3nt: TGCGCCAGCAGCCCCGGACTAGCGGGAGACACAGATACGCAGTATTTT
CDR3aa: CASSPGLAGDTDTQYF
v_gene: TRBV10-1
j_gene: TRBJ2-3
abundance: -
d_gene: TRBD2

CDR3nt: TGTGCCAGCAAAGTACCGGGACAGGGTTTTGGCGAGCAGTACTTC
CDR3aa: CASKVPGQGFGEQYF
v_gene: TRBV7-2
j_gene: TRBJ2-7
abundance: -
d_gene: TRBD1

CDR3nt: TGTGCCAGTGGTAAAGACAGGGTCCAGCCCCAGCATTTT
CDR3aa: CASGKDRVQPQHF
v_gene: TRBV19
j_gene: TRBJ1-5
abundance: -
d_gene: TRBD1